The 31 T cell receptor beta chains in this list originate from one sample, sequenced in a study of cytomegalovirus exposure and HLA in healthy donors. This PCR relied on a set of 60 Vbeta primers and 13 Jbeta primers. Some clones are missing from TCRdb's copy, which holds only in-frame ones; the method was immunoSEQ multiplex PCR. The table lists around 98,000 clones, around 68% of them singletons. The source material was PBMCs. The receptors come from a man aged 50 to 59 in good health and CMV-seronegative.

The chain has TRBV5-4 and TRBJ2-2; 11 bases are shared with TRBD2. V trimming: 4 bases; J trimming: 1 base; junction bases outside the gene matches: 9. The CDR3 covers 18 residues. CDR1 and CDR2 from the germline V gene are SGHNT and YYREEE (reference sequence). CDR3 nucleotide sequence: TGTGCCAGCAGCACGCCTCCGGGACTAGCGGAGAACACCGGGGAGCTGTTTTTT. Its protein is CASSTPPGLAENTGELFF.

The chain uses TRBV2 and TRBJ2-5, with 12 bases lining up with TRBD1. The germline V gene encodes CDR1 SNHLY and CDR2 FYNNEI. The CDR3 length is 14 residues. Germline trimming cut 4 bases from V and 5 bases from J; bases unmatched to any gene: 2. The CDR3 sequence is CASSGGTGGETQYF. The DNA for the CDR3 is TGTGCCAGCAGTGGGGGGACAGGGGGCGAGACCCAGTACTTC.

The chain is built from TRBV4-1 and TRBJ2-3, with 11 nucleotides matching TRBD2. The trim removed 3 bases at V and 0 bases at J, leaving 14 bases unmatched. The CDR3 has 20 residues. Germline CDR1 MGHRA, CDR2 YSYEKL. Here the CDR3 DNA reads TGCGCCAGCAGCCATCCCTCGGGGACTAGCGGACTGTATAGCACAGATACGCAGTATTTT. This gives the protein CASSHPSGTSGLYSTDTQYF.

This sequence joins TRBV18 and TRBJ1-3; D unresolved. The V gene's germline CDR1 is KGHSH and CDR2 LQKENI. V lost 5 bases to trimming and J lost 0 bases, with 20 bases between them. CDR3 size: 18 residues. The DNA for the CDR3 is TGTGCCAGCTCAGCGAGACCGACTGGCCCACCCTCTGGAAACACCATATATTTT. Translating it yields CASSARPTGPPSGNTIYF.

On this clone: This same CDR3 is encoded by further DNA sequences in the sample. The CDR3 sequence: CASRPQGTSNTGELFF. Written as DNA, the CDR3 is TGTGCCAGCAGGCCACAGGGTACGTCCAACACCGGGGAGCTGTTTTTT. This chain links TRBV4-2 with TRBJ2-2, with D tentatively TRBD1 (6 bases). V lost 6 bases and J 2 bases, leaving 16 bases between the germline ends. CDR1 and CDR2 (germline): LGHNA, YNFKEQ. This CDR3 region has 16 residues.

V is TRBV19 and J is TRBJ1-5; tentative D call: TRBD1 (5 bases). The V end lost 9 bases, the J end lost 7 bases, and 16 bases lay between the germline ends. The CDR3 covers 13 residues. Germline CDR1 reads LNHDA; CDR2 reads SQIVND (reference sequence). The CDR3 loop is CASGAGTRQPQHF. In DNA, the CDR3 is TGTGCCAGCGGGGCAGGGACTAGGCAGCCCCAGCATTTT.

V is TRBV7-9 and J is TRBJ2-5; 7 positions match TRBD1. The assigned J gene may be wrong: the sequence end matches TRBJ2-7 better. Germline loops: CDR1 SEHNR, CDR2 FQNEAQ (reference sequence). This CDR3 contains 14 residues. The CDR3 bases are TGTGCCAGCAGCACACCGGGACAGTCCTACGAGCAGTACTTC. Translation gives CASSTPGQSYEQYF.

The chain has TRBV27 and TRBJ1-4, with D possibly matching TRBD1 (5 bases). The length of the CDR3 is 18 residues. V dropped 2 bases and J dropped 8 bases, with 24 bases sitting between them. Germline values: CDR1 MNHEY, CDR2 SMNVEV (reference sequence). This CDR3 reads CASSLRLFTEGDSEKLFF. As DNA, the CDR3 is TGTGCCAGCAGTTTAAGACTTTTTACAGAAGGGGATTCCGAAAAACTGTTTTTT. The complete variable domain, with remaining parts taken from reference TRBV27 and TRBJ1-4, reads EAQVTQNPRYLITVTGKKLTVTCSQNMNHEYMSWYRQDPGLGLRQIYYSMNVEVTDKGDVPEGYKVSRKEKRNFPLILESPSPNQTSLYFCASSLRLFTEGDSEKLFFGSGTQLSVL.

The rearrangement links TRBV19 to TRBJ1-5; no clear D gene. The CDR3 runs 14 residues. V lost 5 bases and J lost 1, with 9 bases in between. CDR1 and CDR2 (germline): LNHDA, SQIVND (reference sequence). Here the CDR3 reads CASSPSTSNQPQHF. CDR3 nucleotide sequence: TGTGCCAGTAGTCCGTCAACAAGCAATCAGCCCCAGCATTTT. The full variable domain, with the rest looked up from reference TRBV19 and TRBJ1-5, is DGGITQSPKYLFRKEGQNVTLSCEQNLNHDAMYWYRQDPGQGLRLIYYSQIVNDFQKGDIAEGYSVSREKKESFPLTVTSAQKNPTAFYLCASSPSTSNQPQHFGDGTRLSIL.

The gene calls are TRBV4-1 and TRBJ2-2; a weak D match, TRBD2 (7 bases). Trimming removed 5 bases from V and 3 bases from J, with 22 bases in between. Germline V gene sequence: CDR1 MGHRA, CDR2 YSYEKL. This CDR3 is 18 amino acids long. This CDR3 reads CASSKRGRGAGDTGELFF. In DNA form, the CDR3 reads TGCGCCAGCAGCAAACGAGGGAGGGGGGCAGGGGACACCGGGGAGCTGTTTTTT.

Concerning this clone: The junction does not match germline at one end; this may be a read error. This chain joins TRBV7-7 and TRBJ2-3; 7 bases line up with TRBD2. Germline loops: CDR1 SSHAT, CDR2 FNYEAQ (reference sequence). The CDR3 loop spans 15 amino acids. The CDR3 region is CASSLGLAATDTQYF. The DNA of the CDR3 is TGTGCTAGCAGCTTAGGGCTAGCGGCCACAGATACGCAGTATTTT.

The chain is built from TRBV18 and TRBJ2-7; unclear D gene. Germline lookup yields CDR1 KGHSH and CDR2 LQKENI. The CDR3 sequence is 12 residues long. Trimming left V 4 bases short and J 5 bases short, with 9 bases between. CDR3 bases: TGTGCCAGCTCACAGATACTCAACGAGCAGTACTTC. As protein: CASSQILNEQYF.

The chain employs TRBV5-6 and TRBJ1-3; D is undetermined. Trimming stripped 3 bases from V and 0 bases from J, with 10 bases between. The V gene's germline CDR1 is SGHDT and CDR2 YYEEEE. The CDR3 has 15 amino acids. The CDR3 reads CASSSPTSSGNTIYF. In DNA form, the CDR3 reads TGTGCCAGCAGCTCCCCAACCAGCTCTGGAAACACCATATATTTT.

The V call is TRBV6-6, the J call TRBJ1-2; 7 nucleotides align to TRBD1. The CDR3 sequence is 13 residues long. V lost 8 bases and J lost 7; bases outside the gene matches: 10. CDR1 is MNHNY, CDR2 SVGAGI, per germline (reference sequence). This CDR3 is CASGPGGTSGYTF. The CDR3 bases are TGTGCCAGCGGTCCAGGGGGGACCTCTGGCTACACCTTC.

The V call is TRBV18, the J call TRBJ2-7, with D possibly being TRBD1 (6 bases). Per the germline V gene, CDR1 is KGHSH and CDR2 is LQKENI. V lost 2 bases and J 3 bases, leaving 8 bases between the germline ends. CDR3 size: 13 residues. The CDR3 region is CASSPRQDYEQYF. DNA for the CDR3: TGTGCCAGCTCACCAAGACAGGACTACGAGCAGTACTTC.

The chain employs TRBV11-2 and TRBJ2-3, with D tentatively TRBD2 (7 bases). Germline assignment: CDR1 SGHAT and CDR2 FQNNGV. V lost 1 base, J lost 5 bases, and 13 bases lay in between. The CDR3 is 15 amino acids. Written as DNA, the CDR3 is TGTGCCAGCAGCTTAGGGGGGGGCATGGGAGATACGCAGTATTTT. It encodes CASSLGGGMGDTQYF.

The V and J genes are TRBV27 and TRBJ1-2; D uncertain. Trimming took off 6 bases at V and 0 bases at J, with 5 bases between the two ends. This CDR3 contains 12 residues. Germline V gene sequence: CDR1 MNHEY, CDR2 SMNVEV (reference sequence). The CDR3 here is CASSATNYGYTF. The CDR3 region has the DNA TGTGCCAGCAGCGCGACTAACTATGGCTACACCTTC.

This chain uses TRBV28 with TRBJ1-4; the D gene is possibly TRBD1 (5 bases). Between the trimmed V and J ends, which lost 0 bases and 5 bases, there was a span of 10 bases. CDR1 is MDHEN and CDR2 is SYDVKM in the germline V gene. This CDR3 is built from 15 residues. The CDR3 region has the DNA TGTGCCAGCAGTTTATGGCAGGGAGGCAATGAAAAACTGTTTTTT. Amino acid sequence: CASSLWQGGNEKLFF.

The genes are TRBV11-2 and TRBJ1-6; TRBD1 is a possible D gene (6 bases). The V end was cut by 5 bases, the J end by 5 bases, with 10 bases between. The CDR3 is made up of 14 amino acids. Germline CDR1 reads SGHAT; CDR2 reads FQNNGV. The DNA of the CDR3 is TGTGCCAGCAGCCCTCAGGGGAATAATTCACCCCTCCACTTT. Its translation: CASSPQGNNSPLHF.

The CDR3 is CASSYSPRLAGETQYF. CDR3 DNA: TGTGCCAGCAGTTACTCGCCCAGGCTAGCGGGAGAGACCCAGTACTTC. The chain uses TRBV6-6 and TRBJ2-5, with 8 bases matching TRBD2. Per germline, CDR1 MNHNY and CDR2 SVGAGI (reference sequence). The CDR3 length is 16 residues. Trimming at V came to 0 bases and at J to 4 bases, leaving 7 bases not matched to a gene.

The chain is built from TRBV6-5 and TRBJ2-7; TRBD2 matches at 11 bases. J was trimmed by 3 bases and V by 0 bases; bases with no gene match: 4. The CDR3 runs 16 residues. Germline loops: CDR1 MNHEY, CDR2 SVGAGI. The chain's CDR3 is CASSYSFLAGGYEQYF. CDR3 DNA sequence: TGTGCCAGCAGTTACTCTTTTCTAGCGGGAGGCTACGAGCAGTACTTC.

The CDR3 is CASSLSPGGGKQYF. As DNA, the CDR3 is TGTGCCAGCAGTTTATCGCCCGGGGGAGGGAAGCAGTACTTC. The chain joins TRBV27 to TRBJ2-5; 7 bases align to TRBD2. Germline V gene sequence: CDR1 MNHEY, CDR2 SMNVEV (reference sequence). The CDR3 extends over 14 amino acids. V gave up 0 bases and J gave up 11 bases; unmatched junction bases: 9.

This chain uses TRBV29-1 with TRBJ2-1; 9 bases agree with TRBD2. CDR1 SQVTM and CDR2 ANQGSEA come from the germline V gene. This CDR3 is built from 14 residues. Trimming removed 6 bases from V and 2 bases from J; junction bases left unmatched: 5. The CDR3 region is CSVETSGAYNEQFF. Written as DNA, the CDR3 is TGCAGCGTAGAGACTAGCGGAGCCTACAATGAGCAGTTCTTC.

V usage is TRBV28 and J usage is TRBJ1-1; D is unclear. CDR1 and CDR2 (germline): MDHEN, SYDVKM. The length of the CDR3 is 12 residues. Deletions cut 7 bases from V and 6 bases from J, with 12 bases between. CDR3 amino acids: CASKFEGAEAFF. CDR3 coding DNA: TGTGCCAGCAAGTTCGAGGGCGCTGAAGCTTTCTTT.

The genes are TRBV18 and TRBJ2-5; tentatively, D is TRBD1 (5 bases). This CDR3 spans 13 amino acids. Trimming cost V 3 bases and J 1 base, with 6 bases left between them. Germline loops: CDR1 KGHSH, CDR2 LQKENI. Here the CDR3 reads CASSPQGQETQYF. The CDR3 nucleotides read TGTGCCAGCTCACCCCAGGGCCAAGAGACCCAGTACTTC.

The chain carries TRBV9 and TRBJ2-1; 9 bases fit TRBD2. There are 15 residues in the CDR3. Germline V gene data show CDR1 as SGDLS and CDR2 as YYNGEE. V shed 0 bases, J shed 6 bases, and the junction held 4 bases outside the gene matches. Here the CDR3 reads CASSVEGLAPNEQFF. In DNA form, the CDR3 reads TGTGCCAGCAGCGTAGAGGGACTAGCTCCCAATGAGCAGTTCTTC.

V gene TRBV13 combines with J gene TRBJ2-7; possible D gene TRBD2, 5 bases. V was clipped by 0 bases and J by 3 bases, with 9 bases between them. The CDR3 totals 14 residues. Germline V gene sequence: CDR1 PRHDT, CDR2 FYEKMQ (reference sequence). In DNA, the CDR3 is TGTGCCAGCAGCTTAGGAGGGAGCCTCTACGAGCAGTACTTC. It yields the protein CASSLGGSLYEQYF.

The chain uses TRBV19 and TRBJ2-1; no clear D gene. There are 14 residues in the CDR3. The V gene's germline CDR1 is LNHDA and CDR2 SQIVND (reference sequence). Between the trimmed V and J ends, which lost 0 bases and 2 bases, there was a span of 5 bases. This chain's CDR3 is CASSIELTYNEQFF. CDR3 nucleotides: TGTGCCAGTAGTATAGAGCTAACCTACAATGAGCAGTTCTTC.

The chain uses TRBV14 and TRBJ2-1, with 7 bases that match TRBD1. CDR1 SGHDN and CDR2 FVKESK come from the germline V gene. CDR3 length: 12 residues. With 6 bases clipped from V and 6 bases from J, the junction kept 2 bases outside the gene matches. The CDR3 sequence: CASRAGGNEQFF. The CDR3 DNA reads TGTGCCAGCAGAGCAGGGGGCAATGAGCAGTTCTTC. The entire variable domain, with the rest obtained from reference TRBV14 and TRBJ2-1, is as follows: EAGVTQFPSHSVIEKGQTVTLRCDPISGHDNLYWYRRVMGKEIKFLLHFVKESKQDESGMPNNRFLAERTGGTYSTLKVQPAELEDSGVYFCASRAGGNEQFFGPGTRLTVL.

The gene calls are TRBV10-2 and TRBJ2-7, with a tentative D call TRBD2 (6 bases). Trimming cost V 2 bases and J 2 bases, with 10 bases left between them. Germline V gives CDR1 WSHSY, CDR2 SAAADI. This CDR3 has 14 residues. The CDR3 region is CASSEQAGPYEQYF. Written as DNA, the CDR3 is TGCGCCAGCAGTGAGCAAGCGGGCCCCTACGAGCAGTACTTC.

The chain recombines TRBV4-3 with TRBJ2-5, with TRBD2 matching 13 bases. Germline assignment: CDR1 LGHNA and CDR2 YSLEER. The V and J ends lost 5 bases and 5 bases, in that order; junction bases with no gene match: 5. This CDR3 comprises 15 residues. The CDR3 sequence: CASSGGTSGAETQYF. CDR3 nucleotides: TGCGCCAGCAGCGGCGGGACTAGCGGGGCGGAGACCCAGTACTTC.